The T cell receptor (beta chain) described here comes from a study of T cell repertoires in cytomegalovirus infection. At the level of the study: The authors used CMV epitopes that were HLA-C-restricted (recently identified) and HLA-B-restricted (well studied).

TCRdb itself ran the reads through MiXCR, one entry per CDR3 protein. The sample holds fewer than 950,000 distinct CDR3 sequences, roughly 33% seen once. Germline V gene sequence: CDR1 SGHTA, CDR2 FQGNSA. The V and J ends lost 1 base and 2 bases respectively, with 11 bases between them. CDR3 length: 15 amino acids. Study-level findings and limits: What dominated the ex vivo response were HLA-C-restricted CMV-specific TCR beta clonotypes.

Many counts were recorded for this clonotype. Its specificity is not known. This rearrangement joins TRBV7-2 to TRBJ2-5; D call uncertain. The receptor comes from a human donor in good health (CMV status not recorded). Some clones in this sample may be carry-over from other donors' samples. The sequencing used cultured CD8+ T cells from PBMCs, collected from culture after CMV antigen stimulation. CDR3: CASSLGRTYQETQYF. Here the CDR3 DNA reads TGTGCCAGCAGCTTAGGGCGGACCTATCAAGAGACCCAGTACTTC.